A single sample is the source of the 14 T cell receptor beta chains below, sequenced in a study of tumor-infiltrating lymphocytes in primary liver carcinoma. Production of TCR beta cDNA used 400 to 600 ng total RNA together with a constant-region primer. A slightly modified ARM-PCR protocol with three nested multiplex PCR rounds produced these TCR beta libraries. It was with TRBV1-TRBV30 forward primers and a C-beta reverse primer that the first two PCR rounds were run, at approximately 9 cycles each. Via MiXCR, TCRdb re-called the multiplex PCR reads, giving one row per CDR3 protein. The sample lists about 120,000 distinct CDR3 sequences; roughly 70% were seen once. Extraction of RNA together with DNA used roughly 18-32 mg of unsorted bulk tissue. The sequencing input was tumor-adjacent normal liver tissue. The receptors come from a woman aged 60 to 75 with primary liver carcinoma and hepatitis B virus infection.

In regard to this clonotype: Germline is not matched at one junction end, which may reflect a read error. The chain combines TRBV10-2 with TRBJ1-2; D is possibly TRBD1 (5 bases). CDR1 WSHSY and CDR2 SAAADI come from the germline V gene. The CDR3 loop spans 15 amino acids. The chain's CDR3 is CASSELDGGSYGYTF. CDR3 in DNA: TGCGCAAGCAGTGAGTTGGACGGGGGGAGCTATGGCTACACCTTC.

This clonotype was recorded only once. One junction end does not reproduce the germline sequence, and a read error may be involved. The genes are TRBV4-2 and TRBJ2-3; no reliable D call. Germline assignment: CDR1 LGHNA and CDR2 YNFKEQ. The CDR3 runs 15 residues. CDR3 sequence reads: CASSQDPKRTDMQYF. CDR3 sequence (DNA): TGTGCCAGCAGCCAAGATCCTAAACGAACAGATATGCAGTATTTT.

Turning to this clonotype: One end of the junction does not line up with germline, which may come from a read error. The rearrangement uses TRBV12-3 or TRBV12-4 and TRBJ2-5; a weak D match, TRBD2 (5 bases). This CDR3 region has 14 residues. CDR3 DNA: TGTGCCAGCAGTCGACGGGATGGCCGGGGAGCCCAGTACTTT. This translates into CASSRRDGRGAQYF.

This clonotype showed up many times. J is TRBJ2-1 and V is TRBV30; D is ambiguous. The germline V gene has CDR1 GTSNPN and CDR2 SVGIG (reference sequence). Trimming shortened V by 5 bases and J by 7 bases, and 9 bases separated the two germline ends. CDR3 length: 11 amino acids. The CDR3 coding sequence is TGTGCCTGGGGAGCCGGGAATGAGCAGTTCTTC. Translated: CAWGAGNEQFF.

The sample holds many counts of this clonotype. The rearrangement links TRBV4-1 to TRBJ1-6; the D gene is possibly TRBD1 (6 bases). Per germline, CDR1 MGHRA and CDR2 YSYEKL. This CDR3 spans 17 amino acids. Trimming pared 0 bases from V and 0 bases from J, leaving 9 bases between. As DNA, the CDR3 is TGCGCCAGCAGCCAAGAAACAGGGAGCTCCTATAATTCACCCCTCCACTTT. Residues: CASSQETGSSYNSPLHF.

This clonotype was seen at least ten times. The rearrangement links TRBV5-4 to TRBJ1-5; D might be TRBD1 (6 bases). This CDR3 comprises 13 residues. V was trimmed by 4 bases and J by 5 bases, leaving 10 bases between them. In germline, CDR1 is SGHNT, CDR2 YYREEE (reference sequence). The CDR3 sequence is CASSANRDQPQHF. The CDR3 DNA follows: TGTGCCAGCAGCGCTAACAGGGATCAGCCCCAGCATTTT.

The chain links TRBV29-1 to TRBJ2-5; maybe TRBD2 (6 bases). In germline, CDR1 is SQVTM, CDR2 ANQGSEA. The CDR3 covers 13 residues. V lost 6 bases to trimming and J lost 11 bases, with 22 bases between them. This CDR3 is CSVVDYQWEAQYF. In DNA form, the CDR3 reads TGCAGCGTCGTGGACTACCAGTGGGAGGCACAGTACTTC.

The rearrangement uses TRBV2 and TRBJ2-1; no definite D call. The V and J ends lost 3 bases and 0 bases respectively, with 12 bases between them. Germline V lookup: CDR1 SNHLY, CDR2 FYNNEI. This CDR3 contains 16 residues. The CDR3 coding sequence is TGTGCCAGCAGTGACTCGGGTATGAGCTCCTACAATGAGCAGTTCTTC. Translated, it gives CASSDSGMSSYNEQFF.

About this clonotype: One junction end does not reproduce the germline sequence, and a read error may be involved. The chain uses TRBV5-1 and TRBJ2-7; D unresolved. The CDR3 covers 14 residues. CDR1 is SGHRS and CDR2 is YFSETQ in the germline V gene. CDR3: CASRLERVVYEQYF. The CDR3 DNA reads TGCGCCAGCAGATTGGAACGGGTGGTCTACGAGCAGTACTTC. The full variable domain, completed using reference TRBV5-1 and TRBJ2-7, is KAGVTQTPRYLIKTRGQQVTLSCSPISGHRSVSWYQQTPGQGLQFLFEYFSETQRNKGNFPGRFSGRQFSNSRSEMNVSTLELGDSALYLCASRLERVVYEQYFGPGTRLTVT.

The chain carries TRBV11-1 and TRBJ2-7, with a tentative D call TRBD2 (5 bases). Germline lookup yields CDR1 SGHAT and CDR2 FQDESV (reference sequence). The length of the CDR3 is 14 residues. Trimming removed 2 bases from V and 4 bases from J, with 12 bases in between. The CDR3 sequence is CASSLQDCSYEQYF. In nucleotides, the CDR3 is TGTGCCAGCAGCTTACAGGACTGCTCATACGAGCAGTACTTC.

In the case of this clonotype: This may be a read error: a much more frequent sequence differs by one nucleotide. The genes are TRBV14 and TRBJ2-7, with 11 nucleotides matching TRBD2. Germline loops: CDR1 SGHDN, CDR2 FVKESK. The CDR3 is made up of 17 amino acids. The V and J ends lost 4 bases and 7 bases, in that order; junction bases with no gene match: 15. This CDR3 is CASSLRFQTSGTDEQYF. CDR3 bases: TGTGCCAGCAGCCTACGTTTTCAGACTAGCGGGACCGATGAGCAGTACTTC.

In regard to this clonotype: Sequence at one end of the junction differs from germline and may be a read error. This chain connects TRBV6-5 to TRBJ1-1, with a possible D match to TRBD1 (5 bases). Germline values: CDR1 MNHEY, CDR2 SVGAGI. This CDR3 contains 15 residues. The CDR3 is CVSRPKGQKNTEAFF. In nucleotides, the CDR3 is TGTGTCAGCAGGCCCAAGGGGCAGAAGAACACTGAAGCTTTCTTT.

Points on this clonotype: Here the CDR3 omits its conserved ending phenylalanine or tryptophan, so a read error is the likely source. The rearrangement joins TRBV11-2 to TRBJ1-2; D not certain. Germline V gives CDR1 SGHAT, CDR2 FQNNGV. There are 11 residues in the CDR3. The CDR3 coding sequence is TGTGCCAACAGCCCCGGCTACGGCTACACCATT. It codes for CANSPGYGYTI.

With regard to this clonotype: A much bigger clone sits one base away, suggesting this may be a read error. The J gene is TRBJ2-7, the V gene TRBV7-9; 9 nucleotides match TRBD2. This CDR3 has 14 residues. CDR1 is SEHNR, CDR2 FQNEAQ, per germline (reference sequence). CDR3 coding DNA: TGTGCCACCAGCTTAGGGACTAGCTGGTACGAGCAGTACTTC. This sequence encodes CATSLGTSWYEQYF.